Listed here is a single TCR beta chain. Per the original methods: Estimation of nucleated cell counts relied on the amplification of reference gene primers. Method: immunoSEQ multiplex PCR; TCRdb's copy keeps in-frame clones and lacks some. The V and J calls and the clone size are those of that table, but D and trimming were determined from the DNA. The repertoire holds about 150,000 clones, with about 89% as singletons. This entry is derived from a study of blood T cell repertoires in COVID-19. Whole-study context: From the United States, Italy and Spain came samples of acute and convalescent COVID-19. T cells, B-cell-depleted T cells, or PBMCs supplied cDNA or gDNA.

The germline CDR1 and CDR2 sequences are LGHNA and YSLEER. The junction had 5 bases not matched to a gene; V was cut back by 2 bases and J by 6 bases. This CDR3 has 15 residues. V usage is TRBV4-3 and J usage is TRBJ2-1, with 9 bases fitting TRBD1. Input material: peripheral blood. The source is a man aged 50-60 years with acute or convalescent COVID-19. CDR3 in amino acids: CASSQHRGPSNEQFF. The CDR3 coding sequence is TGCGCCAGCAGCCAACACAGGGGGCCCAGCAATGAGCAGTTCTTC.